The 10 T cell receptor beta chains given below trace back to one sample, sequenced in a study of blood T cell repertoires in COVID-19 (dated by TCRdb to 2018 to 2020). Receptor libraries were prepared by the immunoSEQ multiplex PCR assay. TCRdb retrieved this table from immuneACCESS and kept in-frame rearrangements only. Not all clones are present; in checked studies, unresolved V genes account for under half, and no reason is known for the remainder. This sample is represented by 25,000 to 35,000 clones; under 90% of them were singletons. The ten most abundant clones make up approximately 40% of the sample. Sequencing was performed on peripheral blood. The receptor set was obtained from a woman older than 75 with acute or convalescent COVID-19.

The rearrangement joins TRBV19 to TRBJ1-5; weak D call: TRBD1 (5 bases). This CDR3 comprises 13 residues. Germline values: CDR1 LNHDA, CDR2 SQIVND (reference sequence). V was cut by 5 bases and J by 7 bases, with 12 bases left in between. The CDR3 region is CASSVNRRQPQHF. CDR3 sequence (DNA): TGTGCCAGTAGTGTGAACAGGCGGCAGCCCCAGCATTTT.

The CDR3 DNA follows: TGTGCCAGCAGCCACCTCCAGAATCTCGAGCAGTACTTC. Translated: CASSHLQNLEQYF. This sequence joins TRBV14 and TRBJ2-7; D is uncertain. Trimming pared 3 bases from V and 6 bases from J, leaving 12 bases between. This CDR3 contains 13 residues. Germline CDR1 is SGHDN and CDR2 is FVKESK.

The V gene is TRBV5-1, the J gene TRBJ2-3, with D perhaps matching TRBD2 (5 bases). There are 13 residues in the CDR3. V was shortened by 4 bases and J by 4 bases, with 10 bases between the two germline ends. Per germline, CDR1 SGHRS and CDR2 YFSETQ. The CDR3 loop reads CASSQEGADTQYF. Written as DNA, the CDR3 is TGCGCCAGCAGCCAAGAGGGAGCAGATACGCAGTATTTT.

This clone has only a few counts. The gene calls are TRBV28 and TRBJ1-3; D unresolved. This CDR3 has 14 residues. Germline V lookup: CDR1 MDHEN, CDR2 SYDVKM. V was pared by 7 bases and J by 1 base, with 11 bases between. The CDR3 reads CASTPGISGNTIYF. The CDR3 bases are TGTGCCAGCACTCCCGGGATTTCTGGAAACACCATATATTTT. The complete variable domain, with remaining parts taken from reference TRBV28 and TRBJ1-3, reads DVKVTQSSRYLVKRTGEKVFLECVQDMDHENMFWYRQDPGLGLRLIYFSYDVKMKEKGDIPEGYSVSREKKERFSLILESASTNQTSMYLCASTPGISGNTIYFGEGSWLTVV.

The chain combines TRBV7-8 with TRBJ1-2; D is unclear. V was pared by 5 bases and J by 4 bases, with 11 bases between. The CDR3 sequence is 13 residues long. Germline V gene sequence: CDR1 SGHVS, CDR2 FQNEAQ. The CDR3 DNA reads TGTGCCAGCAGCGCCCGGGCGGGCTATGGCTACACCTTC. Translation: CASSARAGYGYTF.

V gene TRBV28 combines with J gene TRBJ1-1; unclear D gene. The germline gives CDR1 MDHEN, CDR2 SYDVKM. Trimming removed 5 bases at V and 5 bases at J, with 6 bases between. This CDR3 is built from 11 residues. This CDR3 reads CASSEWTEAFF. Here the CDR3 DNA reads TGTGCCAGCAGTGAGTGGACTGAAGCTTTCTTT.

The chain employs TRBV7-3 and TRBJ1-2, with 9 bases lining up with TRBD1. The CDR3 covers 13 residues. The V gene's germline CDR1 is SGHTA and CDR2 FQGTGA. V trimming: 5 bases; J trimming: 5 bases; junction bases outside the gene matches: 3. CDR3: CASSQGQGYGYTF. The CDR3 nucleotides read TGTGCCAGCAGCCAGGGACAGGGATATGGCTACACCTTC.

The chain couples TRBV11-2 to TRBJ1-2; TRBD1 agrees at 9 bases. CDR1 is SGHAT and CDR2 is FQNNGV in the germline V gene. This CDR3 contains 14 residues. The V gene end was trimmed by 4 bases and the J gene end by 4 bases; junction bases not matched to a gene: 4. The CDR3 sequence is CASSSGTGTYGYTF. The CDR3 DNA sequence: TGTGCCAGCAGCTCTGGGACAGGGACCTATGGCTACACCTTC.

The CDR3 nucleotides are TGCGCCAGCAGCTTGAACAGGGAGGGATCACCCCTCCACTTT. Translation gives CASSLNREGSPLHF. J is TRBJ1-6 and V is TRBV5-1; D might be TRBD1 (6 bases). V lost 1 base, J lost 10 bases, and 12 bases lay in between. Per germline, CDR1 SGHRS and CDR2 YFSETQ. The CDR3 length is 14 residues.

This chain joins TRBV9 and TRBJ2-7, with 9 bases that match TRBD1. V lost 4 bases, J lost 6 bases, and 11 bases stayed unmatched. From germline, CDR1 is SGDLS and CDR2 YYNGEE. The CDR3 runs to 15 residues. CDR3 protein: CASSPLGTGRSEQYF. In nucleotides, the CDR3 is TGTGCCAGCAGCCCCCTCGGGACAGGGCGGTCCGAGCAGTACTTC.